This T cell receptor (beta chain) originates from a study of blood T cell repertoires in COVID-19. Looking at the study overall: The study drew acute and convalescent COVID-19 samples from the United States, Italy and Spain. From T cells, B-cell-depleted T cells, or PBMCs came the material, which was cDNA or gDNA.

CDR3 length: 14 amino acids. The V segment lost 6 bases and the J segment 1 base; nucleotides outside the gene matches: 4. Germline values: CDR1 SGHNT, CDR2 YYREEE (reference sequence). Original analysis: Reference gene primer amplification gave estimated nucleated cell counts. TCRdb's table, derived via immunoSEQ multiplex PCR, lists solely in-frame clones and lacks some. The DNA gave D and trimming, while V, J and clone size come from that table. The table lists 60,000 or so clones, around 87% of them singletons. This clone appeared once. The chain couples TRBV5-4 to TRBJ2-3; 8 bases are shared with TRBD2. Sequenced input: peripheral blood. This clonotype originated in a man aged 60-69 years with acute or convalescent COVID-19. CDR3: CASTFGGGTDTQYF. The CDR3 region has the DNA TGTGCCAGCACCTTCGGGGGGGGCACAGATACGCAGTATTTT.